This paragraph reports one TCR beta chain. Sequencing was performed with immunoSEQ multiplex PCR; in TCRdb, only in-frame clones are kept and a portion is missing. The sample holds 2 million to 2.5 million clones, 80% to 95% seen once. CD4+ cells yielded CD45RA+ naive and CD45RA-negative memory subsets. This sample is drawn from a study of shared clonotypes between healthy human individuals. The sample consisted of naive CD4+ T cells from PBMCs. Sample subset: CD45RA+ positively selected. This TCR derives from a man between 18 and 35 years old in good health. Some clones in this sample may be carry-over from other donors' samples.

CDR3 loop: CASGRGIYEQYF. CDR3 sequence (DNA): TGCGCCAGCGGCAGGGGCATCTACGAGCAGTACTTC. The gene calls are TRBV5-1 and TRBJ2-7; a weak D match, TRBD1 (6 bases). From germline, CDR1 is SGHRS and CDR2 YFSETQ. The CDR3 totals 12 residues. The V end was cut by 7 bases, the J end by 3 bases, with 11 bases between.